This T cell receptor beta chain was recovered during a study of T cells after yellow fever vaccination. Study outcomes and limitations: Abundant clonotypes from the bulk population could contaminate FACS-sorted repertoires.

Using its own MiXCR run on the 5' RACE reads, TCRdb lists one record per CDR3 protein. The sample shows about 360,000 distinct CDR3 sequences, 6.2% of them seen only once. Germline V gives CDR1 KGHDR, CDR2 SFDVKD. This CDR3 spans 16 amino acids. V shed 4 bases, J shed 1 base, and the junction held 6 bases outside the gene matches. This clonotype was detected a few times. The antigen is not known. This receptor was taken from a man aged 30-40 years who received the YFV17D yellow fever vaccine. Sample: PBMCs, taken 5 days after the yellow fever booster vaccination. The V gene is TRBV24-1, the J gene TRBJ2-7, with 10 bases matching TRBD1. CDR3 nucleotide sequence: TGTGCCACCAGTGAGTCCGGGACAGGGGAGTCCTACGAGCAGTACTTC. As protein: CATSESGTGESYEQYF.